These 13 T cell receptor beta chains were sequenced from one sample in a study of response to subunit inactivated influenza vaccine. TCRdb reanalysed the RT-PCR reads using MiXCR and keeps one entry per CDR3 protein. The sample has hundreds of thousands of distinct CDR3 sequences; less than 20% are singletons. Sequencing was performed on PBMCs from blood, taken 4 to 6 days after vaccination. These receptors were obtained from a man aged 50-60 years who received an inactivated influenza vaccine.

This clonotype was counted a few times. DNA for the CDR3: TGTGCCAGCAGTTACTTCGGACGGGATAATTCACCCCTCCACTTT. Encoded protein: CASSYFGRDNSPLHF. V usage is TRBV6-5 and J usage is TRBJ1-6; no clear D. The length of the CDR3 is 15 residues. With 1 base removed from V and 5 bases from J, the gap between germline ends came to 9 bases. From germline, CDR1 is MNHEY and CDR2 SVGAGI.

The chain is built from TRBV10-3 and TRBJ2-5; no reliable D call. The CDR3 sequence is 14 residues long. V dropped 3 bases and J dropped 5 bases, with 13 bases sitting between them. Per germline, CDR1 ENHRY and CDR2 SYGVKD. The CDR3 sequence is CAISEGRVGETQYF. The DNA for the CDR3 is TGTGCCATCAGTGAAGGTCGGGTCGGGGAGACCCAGTACTTC.

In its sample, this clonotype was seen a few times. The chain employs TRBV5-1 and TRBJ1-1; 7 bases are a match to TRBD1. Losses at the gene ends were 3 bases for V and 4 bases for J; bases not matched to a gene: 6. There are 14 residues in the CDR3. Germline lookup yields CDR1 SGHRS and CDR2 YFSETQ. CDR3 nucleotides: TGCGCCAGCAGCTGGGGGACAGCTCCCACTGAAGCTTTCTTT. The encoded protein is CASSWGTAPTEAFF. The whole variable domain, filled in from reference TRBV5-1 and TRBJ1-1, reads KAGVTQTPRYLIKTRGQQVTLSCSPISGHRSVSWYQQTPGQGLQFLFEYFSETQRNKGNFPGRFSGRQFSNSRSEMNVSTLELGDSALYLCASSWGTAPTEAFFGQGTRLTVV.

In DNA, the CDR3 is TGTGCCAGCAGTTACGTGGGATCGAATTCACCCCTCCACTTT. It is translated as CASSYVGSNSPLHF. This chain joins TRBV6-5 and TRBJ1-6; D not certain. The V gene lost 2 bases and the J gene lost 7 bases, with 9 bases spanning the gap. The CDR3 is made up of 14 amino acids. The germline V gene has CDR1 MNHEY and CDR2 SVGAGI.

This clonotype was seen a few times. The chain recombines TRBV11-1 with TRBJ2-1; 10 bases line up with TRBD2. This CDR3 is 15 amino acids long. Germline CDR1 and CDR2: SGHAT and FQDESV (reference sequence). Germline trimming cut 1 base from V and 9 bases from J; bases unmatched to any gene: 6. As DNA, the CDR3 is TGTGCCAGCAGCTTAGTGCTAGCGGGAGAAGGTGAGCAGTTCTTC. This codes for CASSLVLAGEGEQFF. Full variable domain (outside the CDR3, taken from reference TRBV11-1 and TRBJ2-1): EAEVAQSPRYKITEKSQAVAFWCDPISGHATLYWYRQILGQGPELLVQFQDESVVDDSQLPKDRFSAERLKGVDSTLKIQPAELGDSAMYLCASSLVLAGEGEQFFGPGTRLTVL.

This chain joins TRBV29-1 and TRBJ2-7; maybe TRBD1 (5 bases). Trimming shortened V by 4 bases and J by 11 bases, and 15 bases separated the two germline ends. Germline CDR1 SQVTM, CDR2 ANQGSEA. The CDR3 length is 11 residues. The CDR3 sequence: CSVVGRVFEYF. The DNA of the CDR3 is TGCAGCGTTGTTGGCAGGGTATTTGAGTACTTC.

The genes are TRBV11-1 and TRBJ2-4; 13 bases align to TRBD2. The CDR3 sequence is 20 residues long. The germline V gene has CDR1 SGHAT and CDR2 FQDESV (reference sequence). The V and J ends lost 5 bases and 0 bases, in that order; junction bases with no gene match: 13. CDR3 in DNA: TGTGCCAGCAGCACATGGACTAGCGGGGGCCTATTGCTAGCCAAAAACATTCAGTACTTC. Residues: CASSTWTSGGLLLAKNIQYF.

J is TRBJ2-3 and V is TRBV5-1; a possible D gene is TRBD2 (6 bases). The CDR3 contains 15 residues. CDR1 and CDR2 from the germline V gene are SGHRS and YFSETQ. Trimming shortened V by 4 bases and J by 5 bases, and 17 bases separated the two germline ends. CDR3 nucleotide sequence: TGCGCCAGCAGCCCGACCGTGAGGGGAGGAGATACGCAGTATTTT. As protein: CASSPTVRGGDTQYF.

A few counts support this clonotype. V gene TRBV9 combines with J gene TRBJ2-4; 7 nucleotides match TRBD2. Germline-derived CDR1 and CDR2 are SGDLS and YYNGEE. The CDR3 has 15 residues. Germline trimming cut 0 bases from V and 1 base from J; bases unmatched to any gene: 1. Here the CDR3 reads CASSVGEGAKNIQYF. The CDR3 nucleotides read TGTGCCAGCAGCGTAGGGGAGGGGGCCAAAAACATTCAGTACTTC.

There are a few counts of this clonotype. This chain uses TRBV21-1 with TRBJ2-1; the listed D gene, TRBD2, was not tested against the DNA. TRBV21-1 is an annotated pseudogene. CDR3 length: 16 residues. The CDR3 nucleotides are TGTGCCAGCAGCAATTCGCGGGGGGGCACCTACAATGAGCAGTTCTTC. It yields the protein CASSNSRGGTYNEQFF.

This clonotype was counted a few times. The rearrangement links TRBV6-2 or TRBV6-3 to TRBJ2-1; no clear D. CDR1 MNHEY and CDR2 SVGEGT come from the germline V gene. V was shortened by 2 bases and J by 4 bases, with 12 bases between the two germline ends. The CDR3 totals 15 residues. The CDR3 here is CASSYRGPEYNEQFF. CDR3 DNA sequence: TGTGCCAGCAGTTACCGTGGTCCAGAGTACAATGAGCAGTTCTTC.

The CDR3 region is CASSPGLAVFSYEQYF. The CDR3 coding sequence is TGTGCCAGCAGCCCGGGACTAGCGGTCTTCTCCTACGAGCAGTACTTC. The chain couples TRBV7-9 to TRBJ2-7, with 11 bases that match TRBD2. The junction had 6 bases not matched to a gene; V was cut back by 5 bases and J by 0 bases. This CDR3 comprises 16 residues. Per germline, CDR1 SEHNR and CDR2 FQNEAQ (reference sequence).

The CDR3 spells CASRPLSGTGELFF. In DNA, the CDR3 is TGTGCCAGCAGACCTTTGTCGGGCACCGGGGAGCTGTTTTTT. The rearrangement joins TRBV2 to TRBJ2-2; unclear D gene. The germline V gene encodes CDR1 SNHLY and CDR2 FYNNEI. CDR3 length: 14 residues. V lost 6 bases and J 4 bases, leaving 12 bases between the germline ends.